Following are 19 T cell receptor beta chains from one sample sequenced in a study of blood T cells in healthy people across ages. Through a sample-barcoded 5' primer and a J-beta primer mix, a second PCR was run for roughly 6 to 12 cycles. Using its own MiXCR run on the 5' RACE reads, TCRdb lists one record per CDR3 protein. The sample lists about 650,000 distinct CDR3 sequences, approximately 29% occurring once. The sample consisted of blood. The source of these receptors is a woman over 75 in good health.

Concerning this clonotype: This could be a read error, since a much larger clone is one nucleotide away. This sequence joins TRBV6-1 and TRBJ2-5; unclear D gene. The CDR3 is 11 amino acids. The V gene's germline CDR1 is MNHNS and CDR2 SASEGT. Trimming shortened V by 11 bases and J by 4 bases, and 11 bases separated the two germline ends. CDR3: CAGTMLETQYF. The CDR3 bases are TGTGCCGGCACCATGCTAGAGACCCAGTACTTC.

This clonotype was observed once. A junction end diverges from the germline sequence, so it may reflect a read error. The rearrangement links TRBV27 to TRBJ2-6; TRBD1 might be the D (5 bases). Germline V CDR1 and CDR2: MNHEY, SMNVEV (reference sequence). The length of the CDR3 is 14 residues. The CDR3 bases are TGTGCCGCAGCCAGGGAAACTGGGGCCAACGTCCGGACTTTC. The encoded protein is CAAARETGANVRTF.

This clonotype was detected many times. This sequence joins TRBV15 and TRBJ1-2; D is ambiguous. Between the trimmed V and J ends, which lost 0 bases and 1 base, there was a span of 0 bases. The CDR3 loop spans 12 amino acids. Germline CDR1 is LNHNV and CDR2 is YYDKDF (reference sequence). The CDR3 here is CATSRDNYGYTF. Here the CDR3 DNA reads TGTGCCACCAGCAGAGATAACTATGGCTACACCTTC.

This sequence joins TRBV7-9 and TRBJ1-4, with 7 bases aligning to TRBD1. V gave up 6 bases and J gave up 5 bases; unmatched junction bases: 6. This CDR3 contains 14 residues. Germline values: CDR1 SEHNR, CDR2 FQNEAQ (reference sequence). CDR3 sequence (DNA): TGTGCCAGCAGTCAAGGGGGCCGGAATGAAAAACTGTTTTTT. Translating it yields CASSQGGRNEKLFF.

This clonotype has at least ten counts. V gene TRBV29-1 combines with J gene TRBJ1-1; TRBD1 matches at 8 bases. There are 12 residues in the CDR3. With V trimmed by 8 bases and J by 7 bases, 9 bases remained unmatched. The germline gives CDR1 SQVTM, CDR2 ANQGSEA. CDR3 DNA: TGCAGCTGTGGACAGGGCGAAGGTGAAGCTTTCTTT. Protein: CSCGQGEGEAFF.

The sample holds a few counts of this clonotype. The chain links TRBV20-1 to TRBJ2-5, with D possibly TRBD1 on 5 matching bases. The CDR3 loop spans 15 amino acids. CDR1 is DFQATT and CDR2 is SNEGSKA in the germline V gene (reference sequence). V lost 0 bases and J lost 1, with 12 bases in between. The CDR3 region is CSARDLKGSQETQYF. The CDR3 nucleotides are TGCAGTGCTAGAGACTTAAAGGGGTCCCAAGAGACCCAGTACTTC.

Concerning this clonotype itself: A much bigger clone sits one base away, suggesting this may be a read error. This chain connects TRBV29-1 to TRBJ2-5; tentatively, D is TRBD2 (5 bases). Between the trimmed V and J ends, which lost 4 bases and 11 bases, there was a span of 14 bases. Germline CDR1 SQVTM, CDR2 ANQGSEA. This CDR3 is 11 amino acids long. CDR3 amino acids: CSVVGNNEQYF. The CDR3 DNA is TGCAGCGTTGTCGGGAACAATGAGCAGTACTTC.

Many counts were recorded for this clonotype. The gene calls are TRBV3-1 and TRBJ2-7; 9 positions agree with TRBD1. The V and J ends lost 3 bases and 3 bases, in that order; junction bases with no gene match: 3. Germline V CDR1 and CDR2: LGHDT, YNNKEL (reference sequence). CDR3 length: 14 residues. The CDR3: CASSQTGGGYEQYF. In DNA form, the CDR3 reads TGTGCCAGCAGCCAGACAGGGGGAGGCTACGAGCAGTACTTC.

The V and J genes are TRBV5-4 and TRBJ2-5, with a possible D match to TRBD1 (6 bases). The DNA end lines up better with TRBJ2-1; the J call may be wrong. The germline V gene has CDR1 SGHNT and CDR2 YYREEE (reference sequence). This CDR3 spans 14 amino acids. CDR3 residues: CASSTETGQETQFF. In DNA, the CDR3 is TGTGCCAGCAGCACCGAGACAGGCCAAGAGACCCAGTTCTTC.

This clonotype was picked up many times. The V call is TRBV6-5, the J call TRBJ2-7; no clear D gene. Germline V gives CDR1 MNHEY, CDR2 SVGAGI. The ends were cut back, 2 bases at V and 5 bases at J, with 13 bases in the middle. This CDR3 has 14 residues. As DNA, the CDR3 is TGTGCCAGCAGTTACAGGTCTCCCCGGGACGAGCAGTACTTC. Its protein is CASSYRSPRDEQYF.

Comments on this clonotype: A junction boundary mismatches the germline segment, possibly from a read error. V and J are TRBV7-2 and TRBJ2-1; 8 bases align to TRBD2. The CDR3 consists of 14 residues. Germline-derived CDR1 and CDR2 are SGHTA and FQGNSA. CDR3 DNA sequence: TGTGCCAGCAGCTTAAGTACGGGGGGGAATGAGCGGTTCTTC. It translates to CASSLSTGGNERFF.

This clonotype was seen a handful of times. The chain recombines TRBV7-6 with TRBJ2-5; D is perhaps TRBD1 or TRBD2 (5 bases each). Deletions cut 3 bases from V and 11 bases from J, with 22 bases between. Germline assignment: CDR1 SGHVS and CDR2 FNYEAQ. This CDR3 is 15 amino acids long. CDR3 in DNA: TGTGCCAGCAGCTTTTATCAGGGCGAGGTTTGGGAGCAGTACTTC. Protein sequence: CASSFYQGEVWEQYF. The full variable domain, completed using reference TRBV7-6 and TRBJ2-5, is GAGVSQSPRYKVTKRGQDVALRCDPISGHVSLYWYRQALGQGPEFLTYFNYEAQQDKSGLPNDRFSAERPEGSISTLTIQRTEQRDSAMYRCASSFYQGEVWEQYFGPGTRLLVL.

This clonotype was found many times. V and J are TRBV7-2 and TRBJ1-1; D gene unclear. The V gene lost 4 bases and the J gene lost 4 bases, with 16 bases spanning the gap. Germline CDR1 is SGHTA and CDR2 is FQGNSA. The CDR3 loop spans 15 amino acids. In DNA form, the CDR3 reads TGTGCCAGCAGCTCAAGCCCTGGCACCTTCACTGAAGCTTTCTTT. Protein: CASSSSPGTFTEAFF.

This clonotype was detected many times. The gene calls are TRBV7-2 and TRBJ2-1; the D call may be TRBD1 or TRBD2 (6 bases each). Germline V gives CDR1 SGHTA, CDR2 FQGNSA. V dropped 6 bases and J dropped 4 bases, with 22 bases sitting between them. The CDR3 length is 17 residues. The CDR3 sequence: CASSPSPTGASYNEQFF. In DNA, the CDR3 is TGTGCCAGCAGTCCCTCCCCCACGGGGGCCTCATACAATGAGCAGTTCTTC.

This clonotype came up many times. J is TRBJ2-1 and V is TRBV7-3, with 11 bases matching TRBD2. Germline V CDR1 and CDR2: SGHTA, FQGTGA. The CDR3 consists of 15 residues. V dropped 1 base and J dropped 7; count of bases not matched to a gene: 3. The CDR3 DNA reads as TGTGCCAGCAGCTTAAGACTAGCGGGGAAGAATGAGCAGTTCTTC. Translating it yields CASSLRLAGKNEQFF.

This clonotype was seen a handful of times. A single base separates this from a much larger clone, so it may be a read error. The CDR3 DNA sequence: TGCAGTGCTAGGGGACTAGCGATCTTCCACAATGAGCAGTACTTC. This gives the protein CSARGLAIFHNEQYF. The V call is TRBV20-1, the J call TRBJ2-5; 10 nucleotides match TRBD2. V gave up 3 bases and J gave up 11 bases; unmatched junction bases: 15. CDR1 is DFQATT and CDR2 is SNEGSKA in the germline V gene (reference sequence). The CDR3 is 15 amino acids.

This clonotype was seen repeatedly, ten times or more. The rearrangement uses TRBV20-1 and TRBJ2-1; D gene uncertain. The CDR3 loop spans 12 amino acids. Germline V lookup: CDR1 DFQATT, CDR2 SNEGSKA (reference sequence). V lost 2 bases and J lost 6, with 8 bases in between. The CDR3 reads CSARLGSNEQFF. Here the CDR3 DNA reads TGCAGTGCTAGACTAGGCAGCAATGAGCAGTTCTTC.

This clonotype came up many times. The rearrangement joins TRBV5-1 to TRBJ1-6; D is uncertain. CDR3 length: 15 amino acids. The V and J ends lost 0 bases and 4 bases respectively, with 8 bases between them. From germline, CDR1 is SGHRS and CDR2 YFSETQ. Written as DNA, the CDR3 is TGCGCCAGCAGCTTGGAAGGGCATTATAATTCACCCCTCCACTTT. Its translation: CASSLEGHYNSPLHF.

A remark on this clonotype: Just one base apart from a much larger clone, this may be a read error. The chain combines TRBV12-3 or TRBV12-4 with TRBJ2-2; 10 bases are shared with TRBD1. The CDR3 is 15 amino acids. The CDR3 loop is CASRRDRGRSGERFF. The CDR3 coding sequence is TGTGCCAGCAGGAGGGACAGGGGCCGGTCCGGGGAGCGGTTTTTT.